A single TCR beta chain is shown here with its context. Its antigen remains unknown. This entry is derived from a study of cytomegalovirus exposure and HLA in healthy donors. At the level of the study: Of all 398 donors who were genotyped, about 84% belonged to the Caucasian-associated ancestry cluster.

Study-wide findings and caveats: Upon later analysis, HLA-associated TCR beta chains proved more clonally expanded than other, equally common chains. Some V segments (TRBV6-2 and TRBV6-3 among them) were excluded as indistinguishable.

This CDR3 has 13 amino acids. Trimming shortened V by 9 bases and J by 8 bases, and 17 bases separated the two germline ends. Germline V gives CDR1 WNHNN, CDR2 SYGVQD (reference sequence). The PCR contained 60 Vbeta and 13 Jbeta primers. In the authors' methods: Per a later analysis, the number of unique TCR beta chains was roughly 87 million, of which around 9.9 million were shared. The protocol was immunoSEQ multiplex PCR, while the TCRdb copy is restricted to in-frame clones and leaves out a portion. V and J calls and clone size are those listed in that table; D and trimming were worked out from the DNA. Among around 130,000 clones, 65% to 80% were seen once, and the ten largest hold less than 2%.

The genes are TRBV10-1 and TRBJ1-5; D might be TRBD1 (5 bases). The sample consisted of PBMCs. The receptor was derived from a middle-aged woman in good health and CMV-seronegative. In DNA form, the CDR3 reads TGCGCCAGTTCCCGGGACCGGGGGGAGCCCCAGCATTTT. It encodes CASSRDRGEPQHF.